One sample yielded the 9 T cell receptor beta chains listed below, sequenced in a study of CXCR3 chemokines and chemotherapy response in bladder cancer. TCRdb redid the calling of the PCR reads with MiXCR, one entry per CDR3 protein. The sample includes about 5,000 distinct CDR3 sequences, around 15% seen only once; the top ten take around a tenth. The specimen was collected from a patient whose treatment included neoadjuvant chemotherapy. These receptors all come from a human donor with bladder cancer that responded to neoadjuvant chemotherapy.

J is TRBJ2-3 and V is TRBV7-9; D possibly uses TRBD1 or TRBD2 (5 bases each). CDR3 length: 16 amino acids. Trimming took 2 bases from V and 3 from J, leaving 15 bases between them. The germline CDR1 and CDR2 sequences are SEHNR and FQNEAQ (reference sequence). The CDR3 sequence: CASSLTGPIRTDTQYF. CDR3 sequence (DNA): TGTGCCAGCAGCTTAACGGGGCCCATAAGGACAGATACGCAGTATTTT.

At least ten counts were recorded for this clonotype. Just one base apart from a much larger clone, this may be a read error. This chain joins TRBV5-5 and TRBJ1-2; D might be TRBD1 (5 bases). The CDR3 sequence is 13 residues long. Germline V gene sequence: CDR1 SGHKS, CDR2 YYEKEE (reference sequence). The V gene lost 4 bases and the J gene lost 2 bases, with 9 bases spanning the gap. The CDR3 sequence is CASSPDSNYGYTF. The CDR3 DNA reads as TGTGCCAGCAGCCCTGACAGCAACTATGGCTACACCTTC.

Many counts were recorded for this clonotype. V and J are TRBV30 and TRBJ2-1, with 8 bases lining up with TRBD2. After removal of 2 bases from V and 7 bases from J, the junction contained 13 bases not matched to a gene. The germline gives CDR1 GTSNPN, CDR2 SVGIG (reference sequence). The CDR3 is 16 amino acids. CDR3: CAWSRPISGTSNEQFF. The CDR3 DNA follows: TGTGCCTGGAGTCGACCTATCTCCGGGACTAGTAATGAGCAGTTCTTC.

The table lists this clonotype with many counts. This chain connects TRBV20-1 to TRBJ2-7; D not resolved. Germline V gene lookup returns CDR1 DFQATT and CDR2 SNEGSKA (reference sequence). The CDR3 is 14 residues long. Deletions cut 2 bases from V and 3 bases from J, with 14 bases between. CDR3 loop: CSARPPAAVYEQYF. CDR3 in DNA: TGCAGTGCTAGACCTCCGGCGGCGGTCTACGAGCAGTACTTC.

This clonotype was detected many times. V usage is TRBV11-3 and J usage is TRBJ1-1, with D possibly TRBD1 on 5 matching bases. The CDR3 length is 14 residues. Germline values: CDR1 SGHNT, CDR2 YENEEA. Deletions cut 5 bases from V and 1 base from J, with 11 bases between. DNA of the CDR3: TGTGCCAGCAGCCGGGGACGGAGGAACACTGAAGCTTTCTTT. Translating gives CASSRGRRNTEAFF.

This clonotype is termed medium-sized (0.01 to 0.1%). At one end, the junction sequence differs from germline, possibly due to a read error. V usage is TRBV19 and J usage is TRBJ2-1, with a possible D match to TRBD1 (6 bases). The CDR3 covers 13 residues. Germline V lookup: CDR1 LNHDA, CDR2 SQIVND (reference sequence). The chain's CDR3 is CATTRDNINQQFF. CDR3 in DNA: TGTGCCACCACCCGGGACAACATCAATCAGCAGTTCTTC.

This clonotype came up many times. The CDR3 sequence is CSFSGTGVRETQYF. The CDR3 nucleotides read TGTTCCTTCTCCGGGACAGGGGTACGGGAGACCCAGTACTTC. This chain joins TRBV30 and TRBJ2-5, with 10 bases lining up with TRBD1. Germline V lookup: CDR1 GTSNPN, CDR2 SVGIG (reference sequence). The CDR3 spans 14 residues.

This clonotype was counted ten times or more. The V and J genes are TRBV11-2 and TRBJ1-2, with D possibly matching TRBD1 (5 bases). V dropped 7 bases and J dropped 0 bases, with 18 bases sitting between them. The CDR3 contains 16 residues. In germline, CDR1 is SGHAT, CDR2 FQNNGV. CDR3 region: CASTLSADRPNYGYTF. CDR3 sequence (DNA): TGTGCCAGCACCCTCTCGGCCGACAGACCTAACTATGGCTACACCTTC.

This clonotype was detected many times. This chain connects TRBV6-5 to TRBJ1-2, with 7 nucleotides matching TRBD1. The germline V gene encodes CDR1 MNHEY and CDR2 SVGAGI. Losses at the gene ends were 6 bases for V and 7 bases for J; bases not matched to a gene: 8. The CDR3 sequence is 13 residues long. The CDR3 sequence: CASRPTGWLGYTF. The CDR3 bases are TGTGCCAGCAGACCGACAGGGTGGCTTGGCTACACCTTC.